The T cell receptor (beta chain) under discussion was sequenced for a study of blood T cell repertoires in COVID-19. Study summary: Both acute and convalescent COVID-19 samples were obtained from the United States, Italy and Spain.

One Seattle source followed patients from active infection through their disease course. The CDR3 spans 16 residues. Trimming removed 6 bases from V and 4 bases from J; junction bases left unmatched: 11. The germline V gene has CDR1 SGHTA and CDR2 FQGNSA. In the authors' workflow: Nucleated cell counts were estimated from reference gene primer amplification. Method: immunoSEQ multiplex PCR; TCRdb's copy keeps in-frame clones and lacks some. The V and J calls and clone size are taken from that table; D and trimming were inferred from the DNA. The table lists some 190,000 clones, approximately 80% of them singletons.

The specimen sequenced was peripheral blood. The receptor comes from a middle-aged woman with COVID-19, enrolled during active disease. The chain carries TRBV7-2 and TRBJ2-3, with 9 positions matching TRBD2. Here the CDR3 reads CASSSPVSGSSDTQYF. The CDR3 nucleotides read TGTGCCAGCAGTTCCCCGGTTAGCGGGAGTTCAGATACGCAGTATTTT.